A single sample is the source of the 7 T cell receptor beta chains below, sequenced in a study of blood T cell repertoires in COVID-19. Libraries were prepared by immunoSEQ multiplex PCR; TCRdb keeps only in-frame clonotypes and omits some of them. Of around 620,000 clones in the sample, over 80% were seen once. The sample consisted of peripheral blood. All receptors derive from a woman between 18 and 29 years old with acute or convalescent COVID-19.

The chain couples TRBV25-1 to TRBJ2-2; D is ambiguous. Germline V gene lookup returns CDR1 MGHDK and CDR2 SYGVNS. Between the trimmed V and J ends, which lost 3 bases and 0 bases, there was a span of 11 bases. CDR3 size: 16 residues. The CDR3 coding sequence is TGTGCCAGCAGTGATATAGGTAGCACGAACACCGGGGAGCTGTTTTTT. Its protein product is CASSDIGSTNTGELFF.

The chain has TRBV4-1 and TRBJ1-4, with a possible D match to TRBD1 (5 bases). CDR1 is MGHRA and CDR2 is YSYEKL in the germline V gene. The CDR3 length is 14 residues. V was trimmed by 4 bases and J by 14 bases, leaving 20 bases between them. For the CDR3, the DNA is TGCGCCAGCAGCCGTATTGTATCGCCAGGGTCCCTGTTTTTT. This sequence encodes CASSRIVSPGSLFF.

V usage is TRBV6-2 or TRBV6-3 and J usage is TRBJ2-1; 8 bases are a match to TRBD2. Per the germline V gene, CDR1 is MNHEY and CDR2 is SVGEGT. The V segment lost 4 bases and the J segment 6 bases; nucleotides outside the gene matches: 17. The length of the CDR3 is 18 residues. The CDR3 is CASSSLLSGEAKFNEQFF. The CDR3 region has the DNA TGTGCCAGCAGTTCCCTCCTTAGCGGGGAGGCCAAATTCAATGAGCAGTTCTTC.

The rearrangement links TRBV5-6 to TRBJ2-2; D uncertain. V dropped 4 bases and J dropped 2 bases, with 15 bases sitting between them. The germline V gene has CDR1 SGHDT and CDR2 YYEEEE. This CDR3 is built from 16 residues. CDR3: CASSPFAILNTGELFF. The CDR3 region has the DNA TGTGCCAGCAGCCCATTTGCTATCCTCAACACCGGGGAGCTGTTTTTT.

The genes are TRBV5-1 and TRBJ2-3; 8 bases fit TRBD2. With 1 base clipped from V and 4 bases from J, the junction kept 5 bases outside the gene matches. The CDR3 is made up of 15 amino acids. Germline CDR1 and CDR2: SGHRS and YFSETQ. The CDR3 is CASSLTSGGSDTQYF. In DNA, the CDR3 is TGCGCCAGCAGCTTGACTAGCGGCGGTTCAGATACGCAGTATTTT.

The sample holds one count of this clone. This chain links TRBV18 with TRBJ2-2; no clear D. The ends were cut back, 3 bases at V and 8 bases at J, with 13 bases in the middle. Germline V gene sequence: CDR1 KGHSH, CDR2 LQKENI. The CDR3 extends over 14 amino acids. DNA for the CDR3: TGTGCCAGCTCACCCGCCCGTTCTCTAGGGGAGCTGTTTTTT. Residues: CASSPARSLGELFF.

This clone was counted once. This chain connects TRBV4-3 to TRBJ2-7; D is possibly TRBD1 (5 bases). CDR1 and CDR2 (germline): LGHNA, YSLEER. Trimming removed 0 bases from V and 4 bases from J, with 16 bases in between. The CDR3 extends over 16 amino acids. The CDR3 DNA follows: TGCGCCAGCAGCCAAGAAATCGAAGGACACAATTACGAGCAGTACTTC. Translated: CASSQEIEGHNYEQYF.